This entry lists 15 T cell receptor beta chains sequenced from one sample in a study of molecular identifiers for immune sequencing clone quantification. TCRdb processed the PCR reads anew with MiXCR; each CDR3 protein has one entry. The repertoire has 600,000 to 650,000 distinct CDR3 sequences, about 20% of them found once; the top ten carry 0.85% to 0.9%. Sequences were obtained from naive CD8+ T cells from blood, with Jurkat cell RNA spiked in. Sample subset: FACS-sorted CD8+CD4-CCR7+CD45RA+ naive T cells. These receptors came from a human donor in good health. Some libraries in this study had Jurkat cell RNA spiked in.

A word on this clonotype: A read error may account for a junction end that differs from germline. The chain couples TRBV12-3 or TRBV12-4 to TRBJ2-3, with TRBD2 matching over 8 bases. This CDR3 is 15 amino acids long. CDR3 amino acids: CAGSSRAGVSDTQYF. The CDR3 DNA follows: TGTGCCGGCAGTTCCCGAGCGGGAGTCTCAGATACGCAGTATTTT.

This clonotype was detected ten times or more. The chain links TRBV20-1 to TRBJ2-3, with TRBD2 matching 12 bases. Germline trimming cut 6 bases from V and 4 bases from J; bases unmatched to any gene: 5. CDR1 and CDR2 (germline): DFQATT, SNEGSKA (reference sequence). This CDR3 has 14 residues. The CDR3 loop reads CSARLAGAPDTQYF. The CDR3 region has the DNA TGCAGTGCGAGACTAGCGGGAGCCCCAGATACGCAGTATTTT.

In this sample, this clonotype turned up a few times. J is TRBJ2-7 and V is TRBV21-1; whether TRBD2, the table's D call, matches the DNA was not checked. TRBV21-1 constitutes a pseudogene. The CDR3 totals 13 residues. CDR3 in amino acids: CASEGTIYYEQYF. In nucleotides, the CDR3 is TGTGCCAGCGAGGGGACTATCTACTACGAGCAGTACTTC.

In this sample, this clonotype turned up a few times. The gene calls are TRBV9 and TRBJ2-1, with 11 nucleotides matching TRBD2. Germline V lookup: CDR1 SGDLS, CDR2 YYNGEE. This CDR3 region has 16 residues. After removal of 2 bases from V and 8 bases from J, the junction contained 9 bases not matched to a gene. The CDR3 DNA reads as TGTGCCAGCAGCGTCCCACTAGCGGGAGATAGTGATGAGCAGTTCTTC. It yields the protein CASSVPLAGDSDEQFF.

A note on this clonotype: Being one base from a much bigger clone, this may be a read error. The chain combines TRBV11-2 with TRBJ2-1; D is perhaps TRBD1 (6 bases). V gave up 6 bases and J gave up 15 bases, with 24 bases separating them. This CDR3 has 14 amino acids. CDR1 and CDR2 from the germline V gene are SGHAT and FQNNGV. The CDR3 DNA is TGTGCCAGCAGTTCTGGGGGCAACCGTCGGGATGCGTTCTTC. This encodes CASSSGGNRRDAFF.

Note on this clonotype: In this CDR3 the conserved last residue, phenylalanine or tryptophan, is missing, so a read error is likely. The J gene is TRBJ2-3, the V gene TRBV4-3, with 9 bases that match TRBD2. Germline V gives CDR1 LGHNA, CDR2 YSLEER. The V gene end was trimmed by 0 bases and the J gene end by 4 bases; junction bases not matched to a gene: 8. The CDR3 sequence is 17 residues long. Written as DNA, the CDR3 is TGCGCCAGCAGCCAAGAGAGAGCGGGGGGCCAGGCAGATACGCAGTATCTT. Its translation is CASSQERAGGQADTQYL.

This clonotype turned up a few times. The rearrangement joins TRBV27 to TRBJ2-3; 8 bases match TRBD1. With 2 bases clipped from V and 4 bases from J, the junction kept 8 bases outside the gene matches. CDR1 is MNHEY and CDR2 is SMNVEV in the germline V gene (reference sequence). The CDR3 is 16 amino acids. The CDR3 bases are TGTGCCAGCAGTTTACGGCAGGGGGCGCTAGCAGATACGCAGTATTTT. It codes for CASSLRQGALADTQYF.

This clonotype was counted at least ten times. The V and J genes are TRBV20-1 and TRBJ1-6, with TRBD1 matching over 7 bases. The CDR3 totals 13 residues. After removal of 3 bases from V and 8 bases from J, the junction contained 4 bases not matched to a gene. CDR1 is DFQATT, CDR2 SNEGSKA, per germline (reference sequence). For the CDR3, the DNA is TGCAGTGCTAGCGACAGGGTGGATTCACCCCTCCACTTT. It yields the protein CSASDRVDSPLHF.

This clonotype was recorded at least ten times. This sequence joins TRBV7-9 and TRBJ2-2, with 9 positions matching TRBD1. The CDR3 sequence is 15 residues long. Germline assignment: CDR1 SEHNR and CDR2 FQNEAQ (reference sequence). The V gene end was trimmed by 4 bases and the J gene end by 5 bases; junction bases not matched to a gene: 5. The CDR3 protein is CASSSDRGGTGELFF. For the CDR3, the DNA is TGTGCCAGCAGCTCGGACAGGGGCGGTACCGGGGAGCTGTTTTTT.

The count of this clonotype is one. A read error may be the cause here, since a much bigger clone is one base away. The V gene is TRBV12-3 or TRBV12-4, the J gene TRBJ1-1; 10 bases line up with TRBD1. This CDR3 contains 15 residues. In nucleotides, the CDR3 is TGTGCCAGCAGTGGGACAGGGGCGATGAACACTGCAGCTTTCTTT. Translation: CASSGTGAMNTAAFF.

V and J are TRBV12-3 or TRBV12-4 and TRBJ2-1; TRBD1 or TRBD2 may be the D gene (5 bases each). CDR3 size: 15 residues. V was pared by 3 bases and J by 5 bases, with 14 bases between. CDR3 sequence (DNA): TGTGCCAGCAGTTTTTGGGGACGGCGGGACAATGAGCAGTTCTTC. It yields the protein CASSFWGRRDNEQFF.

This clonotype was picked up a small number of times. V usage is TRBV30 and J usage is TRBJ2-2, with TRBD1 identical over 12 bases. Germline values: CDR1 GTSNPN, CDR2 SVGIG (reference sequence). The ends lost 7 bases at V and 4 bases at J; junction bases unmatched: 10. This CDR3 region has 16 residues. CDR3 sequence reads: CASPPRDRGRTGELFF. CDR3 coding DNA: TGTGCCTCGCCGCCCAGGGACAGGGGGCGCACCGGGGAGCTGTTTTTT.

This clonotype was found many times. The rearrangement joins TRBV4-3 to TRBJ2-1; D is unclear. Germline CDR1 LGHNA, CDR2 YSLEER. The CDR3 spans 14 residues. V lost 1 base, J lost 7 bases, and 11 bases lay in between. CDR3 coding DNA: TGCGCCAGCAGCCAAGTTGGCATTGGGAATGAGCAGTTCTTC. This sequence encodes CASSQVGIGNEQFF.

At least ten counts were recorded for this clonotype. The genes are TRBV5-6 and TRBJ2-7, with a possible D match to TRBD1 (7 bases). The V and J ends lost 4 bases and 3 bases respectively, with 23 bases between them. This CDR3 spans 17 amino acids. Germline V gene lookup returns CDR1 SGHDT and CDR2 YYEEEE. The DNA for the CDR3 is TGTGCCAGCAGCCCGCCGGAGGGACAGCGACTGTACTACGAGCAGTACTTC. Translated, it gives CASSPPEGQRLYYEQYF. Full variable domain (outside the CDR3, taken from reference TRBV5-6 and TRBJ2-7): DAGVTQSPTHLIKTRGQQVTLRCSPKSGHDTVSWYQQALGQGPQFIFQYYEEEERQRGNFPDRFSGHQFPNYSSELNVNALLLGDSALYLCASSPPEGQRLYYEQYFGPGTRLTVT.

This clonotype was counted only a few times. The V and J genes are TRBV6-5 and TRBJ2-7; TRBD1 agrees at 11 bases. CDR3 size: 15 residues. Per the germline V gene, CDR1 is MNHEY and CDR2 is SVGAGI. V was pared by 4 bases and J by 3 bases, with 5 bases of the junction left unmatched. In DNA form, the CDR3 reads TGTGCCAGCAGTTCAACGGACAGGGGGCTCTACGAGCAGTACTTC. Translating gives CASSSTDRGLYEQYF.